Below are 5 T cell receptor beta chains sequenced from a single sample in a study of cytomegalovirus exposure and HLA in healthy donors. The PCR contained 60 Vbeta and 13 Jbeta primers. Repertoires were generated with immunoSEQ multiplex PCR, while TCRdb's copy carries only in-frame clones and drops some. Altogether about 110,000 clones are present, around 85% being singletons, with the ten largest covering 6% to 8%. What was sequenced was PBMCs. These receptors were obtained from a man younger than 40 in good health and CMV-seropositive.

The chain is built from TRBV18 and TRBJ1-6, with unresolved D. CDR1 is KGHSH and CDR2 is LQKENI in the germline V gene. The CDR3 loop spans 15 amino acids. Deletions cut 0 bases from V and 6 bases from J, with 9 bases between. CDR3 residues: CASSPPGGTNSPLHF. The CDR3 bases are TGTGCCAGCTCACCACCGGGAGGTACTAATTCACCCCTCCACTTT.

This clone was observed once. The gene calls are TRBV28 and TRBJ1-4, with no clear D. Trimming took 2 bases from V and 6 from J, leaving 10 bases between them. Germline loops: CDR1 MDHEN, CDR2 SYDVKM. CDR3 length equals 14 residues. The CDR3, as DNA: TGTGCCAGCAGTTTAGCGGTCACCCATGAAAAACTGTTTTTT. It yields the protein CASSLAVTHEKLFF.

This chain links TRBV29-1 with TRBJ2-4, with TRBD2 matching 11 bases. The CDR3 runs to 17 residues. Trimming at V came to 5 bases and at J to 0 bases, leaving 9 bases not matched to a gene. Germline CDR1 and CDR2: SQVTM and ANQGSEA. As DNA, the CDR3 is TGCAGCGTTCGAAACGGGACTAGCGGACTAGCCAAAAACATTCAGTACTTC. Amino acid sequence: CSVRNGTSGLAKNIQYF.

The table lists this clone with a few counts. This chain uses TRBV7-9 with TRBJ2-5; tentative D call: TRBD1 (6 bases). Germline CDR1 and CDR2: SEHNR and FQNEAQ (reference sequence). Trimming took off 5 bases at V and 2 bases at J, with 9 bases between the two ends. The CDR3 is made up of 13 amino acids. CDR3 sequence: CASSPTGQETQYF. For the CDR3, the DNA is TGTGCCAGCAGCCCGACAGGTCAAGAGACCCAGTACTTC.

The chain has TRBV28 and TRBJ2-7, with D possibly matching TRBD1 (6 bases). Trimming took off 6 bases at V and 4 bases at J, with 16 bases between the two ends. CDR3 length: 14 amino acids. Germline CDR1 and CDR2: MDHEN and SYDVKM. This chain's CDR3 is CASRGIGGKYEQYF. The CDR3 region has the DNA TGTGCCAGCAGGGGAATAGGGGGAAAGTACGAGCAGTACTTC.